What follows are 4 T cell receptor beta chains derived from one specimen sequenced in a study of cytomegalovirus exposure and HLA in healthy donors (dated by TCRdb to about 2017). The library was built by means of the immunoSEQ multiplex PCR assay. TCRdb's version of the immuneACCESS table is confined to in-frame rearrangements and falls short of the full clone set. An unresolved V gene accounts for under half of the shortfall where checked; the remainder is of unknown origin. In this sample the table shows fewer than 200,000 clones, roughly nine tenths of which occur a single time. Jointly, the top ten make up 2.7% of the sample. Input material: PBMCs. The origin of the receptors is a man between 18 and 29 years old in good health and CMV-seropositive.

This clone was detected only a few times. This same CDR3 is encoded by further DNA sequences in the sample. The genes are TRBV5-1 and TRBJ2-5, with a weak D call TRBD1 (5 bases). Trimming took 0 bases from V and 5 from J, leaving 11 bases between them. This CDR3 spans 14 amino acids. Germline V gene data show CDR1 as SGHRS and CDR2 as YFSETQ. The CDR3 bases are TGCGCCAGCAGCTTGGTCGGTCCAGGGGAGACCCAGTACTTC. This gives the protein CASSLVGPGETQYF.

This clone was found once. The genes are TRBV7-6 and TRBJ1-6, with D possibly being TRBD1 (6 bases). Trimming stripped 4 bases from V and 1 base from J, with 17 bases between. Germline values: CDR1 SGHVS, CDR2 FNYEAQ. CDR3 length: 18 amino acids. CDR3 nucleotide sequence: TGTGCCAGCAGCTCCACGGGGGGGGGCGCTTCCTATAATTCACCCCTCCACTTT. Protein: CASSSTGGGASYNSPLHF.

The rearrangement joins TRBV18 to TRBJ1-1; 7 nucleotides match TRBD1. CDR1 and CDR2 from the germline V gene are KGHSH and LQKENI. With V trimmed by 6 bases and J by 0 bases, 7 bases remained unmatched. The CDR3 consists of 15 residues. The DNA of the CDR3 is TGTGCCAGCTCCGGGGACAGCTTTATGAACACTGAAGCTTTCTTT. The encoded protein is CASSGDSFMNTEAFF. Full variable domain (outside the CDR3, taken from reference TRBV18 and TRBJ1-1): NAGVMQNPRHLVRRRGQEARLRCSPMKGHSHVYWYRQLPEEGLKFMVYLQKENIIDESGMPKERFSAEFPKEGPSILRIQQVVRGDSAAYFCASSGDSFMNTEAFFGQGTRLTVV.

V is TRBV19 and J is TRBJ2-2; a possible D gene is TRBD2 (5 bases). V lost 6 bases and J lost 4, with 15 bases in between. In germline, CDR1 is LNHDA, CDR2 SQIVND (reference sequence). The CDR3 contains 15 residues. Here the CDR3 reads CASRTTEAGTGELFF. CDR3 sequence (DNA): TGTGCCAGTAGAACCACTGAGGCGGGCACCGGGGAGCTGTTTTTT.